This T cell receptor (beta chain) comes out of a study of CD8 T cells in ankylosing spondylitis. TCRdb reanalysed the 5' RACE reads using MiXCR and keeps one entry per CDR3 protein. The profile shows more than 6,500 distinct CDR3 sequences, 8.2% of them singletons. Per germline, CDR1 SGDLS and CDR2 YYNGEE. Trimming shortened V by 3 bases and J by 1 base, and 8 bases separated the two germline ends. CDR3 length equals 14 residues. The chain links TRBV9 to TRBJ2-4, with D uncertain. This TCR derives from a male donor with ankylosing spondylitis or in good health (not recorded which). The source material was blood, either unsorted or a sorted T cell fraction (not recorded which). The CDR3 DNA reads as TGTGCCAGCAGCGGCGACAAGGCCAAAAACATTCAGTACTTC. It encodes CASSGDKAKNIQYF. The full variable domain, in which reference TRBV9 and TRBJ2-4 provide the parts outside the CDR3, is DSGVTQTPKHLITATGQRVTLRCSPRSGDLSVYWYQQSLDQGLQFLIQYYNGEERAKGNILERFSAQQFPDLHSELNLSSLELGDSALYFCASSGDKAKNIQYFGAGTRLSVL.